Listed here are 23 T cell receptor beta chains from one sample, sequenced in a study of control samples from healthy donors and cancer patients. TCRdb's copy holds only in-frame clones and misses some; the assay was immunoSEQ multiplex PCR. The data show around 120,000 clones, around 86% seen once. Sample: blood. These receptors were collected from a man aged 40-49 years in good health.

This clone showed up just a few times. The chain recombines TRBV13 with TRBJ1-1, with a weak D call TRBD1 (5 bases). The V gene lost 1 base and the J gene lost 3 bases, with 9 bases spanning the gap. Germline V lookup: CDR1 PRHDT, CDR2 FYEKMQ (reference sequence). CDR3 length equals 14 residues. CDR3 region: CASSLARGDTEAFF. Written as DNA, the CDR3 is TGTGCCAGCAGCTTAGCCCGGGGGGACACTGAAGCTTTCTTT.

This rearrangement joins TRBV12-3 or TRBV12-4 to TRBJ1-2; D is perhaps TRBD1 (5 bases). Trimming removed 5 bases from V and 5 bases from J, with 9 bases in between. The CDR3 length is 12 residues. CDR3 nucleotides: TGTGCCAGCAGTCCAGGACAATATGGCTACACCTTC. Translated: CASSPGQYGYTF.

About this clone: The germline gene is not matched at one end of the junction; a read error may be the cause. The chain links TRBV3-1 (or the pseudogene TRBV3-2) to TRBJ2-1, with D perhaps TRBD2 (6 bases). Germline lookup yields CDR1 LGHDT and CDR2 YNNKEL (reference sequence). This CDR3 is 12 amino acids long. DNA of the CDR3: TGTGCCAGCGGGGACTCCCACAATGAGCAGTTCTTC. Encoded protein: CASGDSHNEQFF.

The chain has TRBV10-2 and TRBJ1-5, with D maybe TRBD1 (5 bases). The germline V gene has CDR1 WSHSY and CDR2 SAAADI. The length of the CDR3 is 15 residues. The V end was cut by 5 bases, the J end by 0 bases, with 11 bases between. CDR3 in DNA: TGCGCCAGCAGTCAACAGGCGCTTAGCAATCAGCCCCAGCATTTT. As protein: CASSQQALSNQPQHF.

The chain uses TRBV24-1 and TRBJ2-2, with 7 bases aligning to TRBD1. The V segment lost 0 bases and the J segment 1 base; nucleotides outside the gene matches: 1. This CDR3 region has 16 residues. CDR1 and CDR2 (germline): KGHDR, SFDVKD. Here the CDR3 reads CATSDLAGGNTGELFF. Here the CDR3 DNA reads TGTGCCACCAGTGATTTGGCAGGGGGGAACACCGGGGAGCTGTTTTTT.

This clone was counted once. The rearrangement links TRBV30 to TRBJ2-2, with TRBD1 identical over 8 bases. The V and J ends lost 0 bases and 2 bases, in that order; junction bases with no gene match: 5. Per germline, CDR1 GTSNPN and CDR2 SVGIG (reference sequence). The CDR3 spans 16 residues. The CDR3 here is CAWSVRQGANTGELFF. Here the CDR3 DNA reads TGTGCCTGGAGTGTACGTCAGGGGGCCAACACCGGGGAGCTGTTTTTT.

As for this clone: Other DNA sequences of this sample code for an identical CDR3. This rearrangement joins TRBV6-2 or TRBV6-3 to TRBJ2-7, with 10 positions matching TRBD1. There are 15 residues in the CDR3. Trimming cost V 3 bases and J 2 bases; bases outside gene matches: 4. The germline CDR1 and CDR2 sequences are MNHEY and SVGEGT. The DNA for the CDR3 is TGTGCCAGCAGTTATCTGGGACAGGGGACCTACGAGCAGTACTTC. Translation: CASSYLGQGTYEQYF.

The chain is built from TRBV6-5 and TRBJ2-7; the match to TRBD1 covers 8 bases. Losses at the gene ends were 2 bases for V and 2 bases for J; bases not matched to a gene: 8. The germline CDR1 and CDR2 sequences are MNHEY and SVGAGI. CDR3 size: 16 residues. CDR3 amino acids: CASSYGTTGVPYEQYF. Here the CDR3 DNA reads TGTGCCAGCAGTTACGGAACGACAGGGGTCCCCTACGAGCAGTACTTC.

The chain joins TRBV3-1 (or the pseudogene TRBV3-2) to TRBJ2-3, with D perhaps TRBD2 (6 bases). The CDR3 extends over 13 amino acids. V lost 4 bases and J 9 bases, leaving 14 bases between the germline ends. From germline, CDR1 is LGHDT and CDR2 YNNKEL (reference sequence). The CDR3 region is CASSPTLEGTQYF. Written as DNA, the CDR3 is TGTGCCAGCAGCCCCACTCTGGAGGGCACGCAGTATTTT.

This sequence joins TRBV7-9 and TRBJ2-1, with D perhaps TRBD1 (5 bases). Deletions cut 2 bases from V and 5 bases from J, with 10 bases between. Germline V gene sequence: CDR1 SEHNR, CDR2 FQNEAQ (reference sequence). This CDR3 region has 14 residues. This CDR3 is CASSLTGPNNEQFF. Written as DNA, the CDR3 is TGTGCCAGCAGCTTAACAGGACCTAACAATGAGCAGTTCTTC.

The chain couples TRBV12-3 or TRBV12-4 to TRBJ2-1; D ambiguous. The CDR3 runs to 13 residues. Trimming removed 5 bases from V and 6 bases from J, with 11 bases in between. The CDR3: CASSTPGVNEQFF. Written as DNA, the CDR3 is TGTGCCAGCAGTACTCCCGGCGTCAATGAGCAGTTCTTC.

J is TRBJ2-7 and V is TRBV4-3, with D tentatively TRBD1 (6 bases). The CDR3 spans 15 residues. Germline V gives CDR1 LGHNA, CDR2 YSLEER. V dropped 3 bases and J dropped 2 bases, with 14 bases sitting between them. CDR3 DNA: TGCGCCAGCAGCCATGACAGGTTTGGGACCTACGAGCAGTACTTC. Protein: CASSHDRFGTYEQYF.

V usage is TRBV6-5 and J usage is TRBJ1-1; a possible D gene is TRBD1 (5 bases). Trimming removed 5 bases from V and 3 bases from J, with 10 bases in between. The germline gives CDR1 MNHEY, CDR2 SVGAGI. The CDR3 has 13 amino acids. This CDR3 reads CASSQWGDTEAFF. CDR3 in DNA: TGTGCCAGCAGTCAGTGGGGGGACACTGAAGCTTTCTTT.

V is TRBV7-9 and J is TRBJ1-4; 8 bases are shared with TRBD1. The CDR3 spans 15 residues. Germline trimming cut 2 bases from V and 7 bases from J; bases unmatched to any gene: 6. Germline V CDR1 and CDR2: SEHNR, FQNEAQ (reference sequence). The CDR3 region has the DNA TGTGCCAGCAGCTTACCCCAGGGGGCTGGTGAAAAACTGTTTTTT. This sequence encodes CASSLPQGAGEKLFF.

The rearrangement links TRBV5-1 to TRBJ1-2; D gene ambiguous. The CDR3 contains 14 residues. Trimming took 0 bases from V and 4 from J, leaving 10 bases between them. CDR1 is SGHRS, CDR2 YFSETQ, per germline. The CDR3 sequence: CASSLGPTGYGYTF. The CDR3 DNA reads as TGCGCCAGCAGCTTGGGGCCAACGGGCTATGGCTACACCTTC.

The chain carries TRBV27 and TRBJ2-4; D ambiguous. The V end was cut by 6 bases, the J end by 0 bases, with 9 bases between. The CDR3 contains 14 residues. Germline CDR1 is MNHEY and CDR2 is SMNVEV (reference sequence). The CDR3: CASRGELAKNIQYF. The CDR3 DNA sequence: TGTGCCAGCAGGGGCGAATTAGCCAAAAACATTCAGTACTTC.

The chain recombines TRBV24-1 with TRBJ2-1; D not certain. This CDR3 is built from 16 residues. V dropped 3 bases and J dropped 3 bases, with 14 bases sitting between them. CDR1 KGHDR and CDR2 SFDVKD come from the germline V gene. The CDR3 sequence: CATSDRTQRFYNEQFF. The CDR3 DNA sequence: TGTGCCACCAGTGATCGAACCCAAAGGTTCTACAATGAGCAGTTCTTC.

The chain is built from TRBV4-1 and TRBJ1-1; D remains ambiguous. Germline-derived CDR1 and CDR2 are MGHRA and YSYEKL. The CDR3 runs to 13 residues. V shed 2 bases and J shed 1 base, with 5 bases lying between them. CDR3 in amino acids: CASSQPGNTEAFF. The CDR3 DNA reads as TGCGCCAGCAGCCAACCGGGGAACACTGAAGCTTTCTTT.

CDR3 protein: CSASTGGTEAFF. The CDR3 DNA sequence: TGCAGCGCCTCAACAGGGGGAACTGAAGCTTTCTTT. This chain uses TRBV29-1 with TRBJ1-1; 8 positions match TRBD1. Germline V CDR1 and CDR2: SQVTM, ANQGSEA. CDR3 length: 12 amino acids. Trimming removed 7 bases from V and 5 bases from J; junction bases left unmatched: 6.

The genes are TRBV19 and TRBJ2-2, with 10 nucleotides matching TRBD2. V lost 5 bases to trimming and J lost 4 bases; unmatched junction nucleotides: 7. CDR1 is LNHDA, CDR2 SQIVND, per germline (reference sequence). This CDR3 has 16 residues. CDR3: CASSPQLAGSTGELFF. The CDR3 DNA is TGTGCCAGTAGTCCGCAACTAGCGGGGAGCACCGGGGAGCTGTTTTTT.

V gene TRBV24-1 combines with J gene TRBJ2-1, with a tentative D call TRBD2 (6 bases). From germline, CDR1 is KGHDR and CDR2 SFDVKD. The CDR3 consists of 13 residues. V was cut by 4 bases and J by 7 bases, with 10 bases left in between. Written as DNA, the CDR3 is TGTGCCACCAGTGAATTGGGGGGAAATGAGCAGTTCTTC. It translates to CATSELGGNEQFF.

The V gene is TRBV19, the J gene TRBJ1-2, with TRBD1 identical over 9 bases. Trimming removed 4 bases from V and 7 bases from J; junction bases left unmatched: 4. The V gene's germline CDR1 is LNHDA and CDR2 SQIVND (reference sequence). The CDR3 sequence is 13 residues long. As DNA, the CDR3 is TGTGCCAGTAGTAGGGACAGGGAAAGTGGCTACACCTTC. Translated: CASSRDRESGYTF.

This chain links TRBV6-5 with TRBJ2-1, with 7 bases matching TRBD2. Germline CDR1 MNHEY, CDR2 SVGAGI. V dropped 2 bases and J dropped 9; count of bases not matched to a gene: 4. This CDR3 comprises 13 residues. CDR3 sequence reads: CASSYVTSSEQFF. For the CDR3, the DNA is TGTGCCAGCAGTTACGTGACTAGCAGTGAGCAGTTCTTC.